This TCR beta chain was observed in a study of radiotherapy plus CTLA-4 blockade in lung cancer. By sample share, this clone is medium-sized (0.01 to 0.1%). The V gene's germline CDR1 is SGHAT and CDR2 FQNNGV. The CDR3 is 14 residues long. Trimming took 1 base from V and 5 from J, leaving 11 bases between them. Data came from immunoSEQ multiplex PCR; TCRdb stores just in-frame clones and leaves some out. The table shows tens of thousands of clones, with 75% occurring only once. This clonotype was sampled from a human donor with non-small cell lung cancer that progressed on radiotherapy plus ipilimumab. Sequences were derived from peripheral blood, sampled from a patient treated with radiotherapy plus ipilimumab. J is TRBJ1-1 and V is TRBV11-2; the D gene is possibly TRBD1 (5 bases). The CDR3 sequence is CASSLGVGVTEAFF. CDR3 nucleotides: TGTGCCAGCAGCTTAGGGGTAGGGGTTACTGAAGCTTTCTTT.